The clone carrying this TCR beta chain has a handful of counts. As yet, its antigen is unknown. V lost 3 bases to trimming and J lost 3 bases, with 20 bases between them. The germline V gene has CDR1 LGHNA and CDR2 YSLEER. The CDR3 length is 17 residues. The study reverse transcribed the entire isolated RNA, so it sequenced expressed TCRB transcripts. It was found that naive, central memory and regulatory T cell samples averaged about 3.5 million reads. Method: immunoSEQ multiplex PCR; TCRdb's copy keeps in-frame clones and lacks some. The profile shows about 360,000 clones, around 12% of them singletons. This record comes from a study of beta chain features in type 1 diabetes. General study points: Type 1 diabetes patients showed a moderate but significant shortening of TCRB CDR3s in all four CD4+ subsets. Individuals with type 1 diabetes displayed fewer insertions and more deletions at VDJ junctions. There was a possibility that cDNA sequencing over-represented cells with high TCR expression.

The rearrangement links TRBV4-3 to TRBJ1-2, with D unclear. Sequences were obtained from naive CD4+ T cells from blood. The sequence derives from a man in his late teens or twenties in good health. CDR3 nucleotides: TGCGCCAGCAGCCATCCTAGCTCCCTGAGCTGGGACTATGGCTACACCTTC. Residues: CASSHPSSLSWDYGYTF.